A single sample gave rise to the 13 T cell receptor beta chains below, sequenced in a study of blood T cells in healthy people across ages. The authors ran a second PCR of about 6 to 11 cycles using a sample-barcoded 5' primer and a J-beta primer mix. From the 5' RACE reads, TCRdb called clonotypes with MiXCR, one entry per CDR3 protein. This sample has a few hundred thousand distinct CDR3 sequences; 25% to 30% occur once, and the top ten carry under 20%. The specimen was blood. Receptor source: a woman between 65 and 79 years old in good health.

This clonotype has a count of ten or more. The chain joins TRBV7-2 to TRBJ2-5; D unclear. This CDR3 is 13 amino acids long. Trimming left V 1 base short and J 1 base short, with 4 bases between. The germline CDR1 and CDR2 sequences are SGHTA and FQGNSA. Here the CDR3 reads CASSLVFQETQYF. The DNA of the CDR3 is TGTGCCAGCAGCTTAGTTTTCCAAGAGACCCAGTACTTC.

Points on this clonotype: One end of the junction does not line up with germline, which may come from a read error. This chain connects TRBV5-1 to TRBJ2-7, with no clear D. This CDR3 has 12 residues. Germline V gene data show CDR1 as SGHRS and CDR2 as YFSETQ. CDR3 bases: TGCGCCGGCAGCTTGAAGGAAAACGAGCAGTACTTC. The encoded protein is CAGSLKENEQYF.

This chain joins TRBV20-1 and TRBJ2-7; D is unresolved. The last part of the DNA fits TRBJ2-1 better; the J call may be wrong. Germline V CDR1 and CDR2: DFQATT, SNEGSKA (reference sequence). CDR3 length: 13 amino acids. The CDR3, as DNA: TGCAGTGCTGGCCCGCGGTACGAGGATGAGCAGTTCTTC. It codes for CSAGPRYEDEQFF.

V and J are TRBV23-1 and TRBJ1-1, with D possibly matching TRBD1 (5 bases). TRBV23-1 is placed among ORFs of uncertain function. Trimming removed 3 bases at V and 5 bases at J, with 10 bases between. CDR3 length: 13 amino acids. CDR3 residues: CASSHGARTEAFF. The CDR3, as DNA: TGCGCCAGCAGTCACGGGGCTCGAACTGAAGCTTTCTTT.

This chain links TRBV7-2 with TRBJ1-2; the D gene is possibly TRBD1 (5 bases). This CDR3 region has 14 residues. The V gene lost 6 bases and the J gene lost 7 bases, with 18 bases spanning the gap. Germline V lookup: CDR1 SGHTA, CDR2 FQGNSA. CDR3: CASRKGLSDFGYTF. In DNA form, the CDR3 reads TGTGCCAGCAGGAAGGGGCTTTCGGATTTTGGCTACACCTTC.

Details on this clonotype: Likely a read error: the CDR3 ends without its conserved phenylalanine or tryptophan. The J gene is TRBJ2-4, the V gene TRBV6-6; 15 bases align to TRBD2. With V trimmed by 7 bases and J by 8 bases, 12 bases remained unmatched. Germline V CDR1 and CDR2: MNHNY, SVGAGI (reference sequence). This CDR3 is built from 17 residues. CDR3 region: CASNLGLAGGASDIQYP. In DNA, the CDR3 is TGTGCCAGCAATCTAGGACTAGCGGGGGGGGCCTCAGACATTCAGTACCCC.

This clonotype was observed a few times. CDR3 in DNA: TGTGCCAGCAGTCCACAGGGGTCCGAAGCTTTCTTT. Translating gives CASSPQGSEAFF. The chain carries TRBV25-1 and TRBJ1-1; 7 bases align to TRBD1. Per germline, CDR1 MGHDK and CDR2 SYGVNS. Trimming took 5 bases from V and 8 from J; bases not matched to a gene: 5. CDR3 length: 12 residues. Together with reference TRBV25-1 and TRBJ1-1, the CDR3 gives the full variable domain: EADIYQTPRYLVIGTGKKITLECSQTMGHDKMYWYQQDPGMELHLIHYSYGVNSTEKGDLSSESTVSRIRTEHFPLTLESARPSHTSQYLCASSPQGSEAFFGQGTRLTVV.

The sample holds many counts of this clonotype. V usage is TRBV5-1 and J usage is TRBJ2-6; D is uncertain. V was pared by 2 bases and J by 0 bases, with 6 bases between. Germline CDR1 SGHRS, CDR2 YFSETQ. The CDR3 covers 15 residues. The CDR3 DNA is TGCGCCAGCAGCTTCTCGAACTCTGGGGCCAACGTCCTGACTTTC. Translated, it gives CASSFSNSGANVLTF.

Notes on this clonotype: The junction differs from germline at one of its ends, possibly a read error. This rearrangement joins TRBV30 to TRBJ1-4; D remains ambiguous. Germline-derived CDR1 and CDR2 are GTSNPN and SVGIG (reference sequence). This CDR3 contains 15 residues. CDR3 in DNA: TGTGCCTGGAGTGGAGGGTTTGCAACTAATGAAAAACCGTTTTTT. Translation gives CAWSGGFATNEKPFF.

This chain joins TRBV12-3 or TRBV12-4 and TRBJ2-4; the D is unclear. The CDR3 is 15 amino acids. V lost 0 bases and J lost 10, with 16 bases in between. In DNA, the CDR3 is TGTGCCAGCAGTTTAGCGCTCGGCGGTCTAAGTATTCAGTACTTC. Translating gives CASSLALGGLSIQYF.

This clonotype was counted at least ten times. This chain links TRBV5-1 with TRBJ1-4, with TRBD1 as a possible D gene (6 bases). Germline V CDR1 and CDR2: SGHRS, YFSETQ. This CDR3 is built from 15 residues. With 0 bases removed from V and 3 bases from J, the gap between germline ends came to 9 bases. CDR3 loop: CASSLEQGSNEKLFF. In nucleotides, the CDR3 is TGCGCCAGCAGCTTGGAACAGGGATCTAATGAAAAACTGTTTTTT.

This clonotype showed up just a few times. The chain links TRBV19 to TRBJ1-3; no clear D gene. Germline loops: CDR1 LNHDA, CDR2 SQIVND (reference sequence). The CDR3 has 14 amino acids. V lost 2 bases to trimming and J lost 0 bases, with 5 bases between them. The CDR3, as DNA: TGTGCCAGTAGTATACAGATCTCTGGAAACACCATATATTTT. The encoded protein is CASSIQISGNTIYF.

V is TRBV2 and J is TRBJ2-5, with 9 positions matching TRBD1. The assigned J gene may be wrong: the sequence end matches TRBJ2-7 better. The CDR3 sequence is 14 residues long. Germline lookup yields CDR1 SNHLY and CDR2 FYNNEI. The CDR3 sequence is CASSGEGQGAEQYF. The CDR3 nucleotides read TGTGCCAGCAGTGGAGAGGGACAGGGAGCCGAGCAGTACTTC.